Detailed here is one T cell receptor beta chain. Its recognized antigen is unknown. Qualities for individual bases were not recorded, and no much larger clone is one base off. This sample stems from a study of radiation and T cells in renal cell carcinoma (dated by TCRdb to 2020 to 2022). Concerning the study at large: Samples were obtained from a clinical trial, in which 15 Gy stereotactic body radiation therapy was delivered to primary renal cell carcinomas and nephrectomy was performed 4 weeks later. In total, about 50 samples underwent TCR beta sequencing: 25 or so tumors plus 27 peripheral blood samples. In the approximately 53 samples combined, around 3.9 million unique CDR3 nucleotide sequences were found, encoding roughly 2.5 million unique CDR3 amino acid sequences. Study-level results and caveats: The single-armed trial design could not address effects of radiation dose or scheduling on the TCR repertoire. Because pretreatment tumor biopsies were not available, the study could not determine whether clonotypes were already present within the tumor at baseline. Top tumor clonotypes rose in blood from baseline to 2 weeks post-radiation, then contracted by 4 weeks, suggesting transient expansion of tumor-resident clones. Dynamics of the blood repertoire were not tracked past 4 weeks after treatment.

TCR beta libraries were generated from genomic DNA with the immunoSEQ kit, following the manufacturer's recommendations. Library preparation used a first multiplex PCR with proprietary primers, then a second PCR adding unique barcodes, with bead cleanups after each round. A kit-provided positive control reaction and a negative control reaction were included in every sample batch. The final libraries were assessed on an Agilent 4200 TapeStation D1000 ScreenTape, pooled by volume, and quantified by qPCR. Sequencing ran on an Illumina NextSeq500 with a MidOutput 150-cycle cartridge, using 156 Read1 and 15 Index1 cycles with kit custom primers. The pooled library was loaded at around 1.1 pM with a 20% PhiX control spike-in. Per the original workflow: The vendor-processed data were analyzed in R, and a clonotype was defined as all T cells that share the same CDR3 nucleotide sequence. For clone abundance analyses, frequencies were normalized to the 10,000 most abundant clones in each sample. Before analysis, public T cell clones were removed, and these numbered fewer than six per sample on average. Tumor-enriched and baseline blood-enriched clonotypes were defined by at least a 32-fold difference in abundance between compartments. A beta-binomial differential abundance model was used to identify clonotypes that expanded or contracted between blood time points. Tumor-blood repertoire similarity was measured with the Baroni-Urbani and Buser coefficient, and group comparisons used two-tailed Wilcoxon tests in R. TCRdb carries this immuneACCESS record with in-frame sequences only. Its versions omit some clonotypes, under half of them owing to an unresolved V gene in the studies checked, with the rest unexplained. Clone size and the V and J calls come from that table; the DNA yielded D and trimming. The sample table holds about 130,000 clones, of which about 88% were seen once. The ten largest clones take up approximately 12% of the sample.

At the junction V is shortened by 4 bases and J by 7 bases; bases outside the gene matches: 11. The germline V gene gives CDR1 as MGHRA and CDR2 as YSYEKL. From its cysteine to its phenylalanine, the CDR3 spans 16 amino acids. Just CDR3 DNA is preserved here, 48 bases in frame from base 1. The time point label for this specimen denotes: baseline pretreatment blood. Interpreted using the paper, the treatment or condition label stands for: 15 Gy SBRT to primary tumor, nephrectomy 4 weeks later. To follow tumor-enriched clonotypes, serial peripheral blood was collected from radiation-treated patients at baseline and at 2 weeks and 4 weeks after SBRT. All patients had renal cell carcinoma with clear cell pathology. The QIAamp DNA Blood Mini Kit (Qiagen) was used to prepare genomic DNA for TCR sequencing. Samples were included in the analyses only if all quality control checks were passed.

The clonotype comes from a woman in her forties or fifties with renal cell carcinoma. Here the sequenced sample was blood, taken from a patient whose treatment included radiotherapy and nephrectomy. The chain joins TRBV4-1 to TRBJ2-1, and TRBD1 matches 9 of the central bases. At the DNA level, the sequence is TGCGCCAGCAGCCCAACCGGGACAGGGTTTTGGAATGAGCAGTTCTTC. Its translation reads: CASSPTGTGFWNEQFF.